The clone carrying this T cell receptor beta chain has just one count. The data were taken from a study of blood T cell repertoires in COVID-19. Study as a whole: T cells, B-cell-depleted T cells, or PBMCs provided the cDNA or gDNA that served as material.

The CDR3 contains 15 residues. V was pared by 6 bases and J by 2 bases, with 17 bases between. The germline gives CDR1 MNHNS, CDR2 SASEGT. Sequenced by immunoSEQ multiplex PCR; TCRdb stores in-frame clones only, minus some. The sample records just over 300,000 clones, about 87% being singletons. Residents of about two dozen US areas, aged roughly 18 to 89 years, made up the participants. Participants were placed into cohorts based on the clinical history they reported. The origin of this receptor is a woman aged 18-29 years who had recovered from COVID-19. The rearrangement links TRBV6-1 to TRBJ2-7; D perhaps matches TRBD2 (7 bases). The sample was PBMCs or T cells enriched from blood (not recorded which). This CDR3 is CASSLGGAFTYEQYF. The DNA of the CDR3 is TGTGCCAGCAGCCTTGGGGGGGCATTCACCTACGAGCAGTACTTC.